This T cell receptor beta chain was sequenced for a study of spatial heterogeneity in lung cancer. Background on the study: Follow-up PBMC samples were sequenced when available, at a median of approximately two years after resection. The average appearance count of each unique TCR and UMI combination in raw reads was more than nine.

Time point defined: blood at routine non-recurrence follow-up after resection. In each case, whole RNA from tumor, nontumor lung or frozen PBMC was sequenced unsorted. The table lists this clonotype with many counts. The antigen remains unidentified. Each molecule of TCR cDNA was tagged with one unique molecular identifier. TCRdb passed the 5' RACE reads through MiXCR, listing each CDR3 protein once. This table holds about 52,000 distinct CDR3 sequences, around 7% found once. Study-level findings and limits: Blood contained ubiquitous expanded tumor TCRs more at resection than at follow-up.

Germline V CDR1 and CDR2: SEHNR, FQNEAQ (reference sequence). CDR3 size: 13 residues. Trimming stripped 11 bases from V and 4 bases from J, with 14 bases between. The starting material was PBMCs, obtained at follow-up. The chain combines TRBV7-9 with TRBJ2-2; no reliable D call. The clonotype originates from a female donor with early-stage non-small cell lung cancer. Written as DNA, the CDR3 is TGTGCCCCCGTCAGGTATAGCACCGGGGAGCTGTTTTTT. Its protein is CAPVRYSTGELFF.